The 19 T cell receptor beta chains listed next were all sequenced from one sample in a study of shared clonotypes between healthy human individuals. Data came from immunoSEQ multiplex PCR; TCRdb stores just in-frame clones and leaves some out. This table has some 2,000,000 clones, approximately 94% appearing once. CD45RO negativity and positive selection for CCR7 defined naive CD8 cells, a population that excluded terminally differentiated effector memory CD45RA+ cells. The sequencing sample was made of naive CD8+ T cells sorted from blood. The receptor source for this set is a man aged 18 to 30 in good health.

The rearrangement uses TRBV30 and TRBJ2-7; D is undetermined. The CDR3 has 14 amino acids. Trimming left V 4 bases short and J 7 bases short, with 20 bases between. Germline V lookup: CDR1 GTSNPN, CDR2 SVGIG (reference sequence). The CDR3 protein is CAWTDGPAIGEQYF. The CDR3 DNA reads TGTGCCTGGACCGACGGGCCGGCTATCGGGGAGCAGTACTTC.

V gene TRBV15 combines with J gene TRBJ1-5; possibly TRBD1 for D (6 bases). From germline, CDR1 is LNHNV and CDR2 YYDKDF (reference sequence). Trimming took 5 bases from V and 4 from J, leaving 15 bases between them. CDR3 length equals 15 residues. The CDR3 spells CATSLEGVRNQPQHF. DNA for the CDR3: TGTGCCACCAGCCTCGAGGGGGTGAGAAATCAGCCCCAGCATTTT.

The chain is built from TRBV7-2 and TRBJ2-4; perhaps TRBD1 as D (5 bases). This CDR3 spans 13 amino acids. Trimming pared 4 bases from V and 9 bases from J, leaving 13 bases between. Germline V lookup: CDR1 SGHTA, CDR2 FQGNSA. CDR3 bases: TGTGCCAGCAGCTCCTTCGACCAGGGCATTCAGTACTTC. Amino acid sequence: CASSSFDQGIQYF. The variable domain in full, with the rest retrieved from reference TRBV7-2 and TRBJ2-4, is GAGVSQSPSNKVTEKGKDVELRCDPISGHTALYWYRQSLGQGLEFLIYFQGNSAPDKSGLPSDRFSAERTGGSVSTLTIQRTQQEDSAVYLCASSSFDQGIQYFGAGTRLSVL.

As regards this clone: The identical CDR3 is also encoded by other nucleotide sequences in the sample. The V and J genes are TRBV6-5 and TRBJ2-7; tentatively, D is TRBD2 (5 bases). This CDR3 contains 12 residues. Germline-derived CDR1 and CDR2 are MNHEY and SVGAGI. Trimming cost V 6 bases and J 0 bases, with 6 bases left between them. For the CDR3, the DNA is TGTGCCAGCAGAACTAGCTCCTACGAGCAGTACTTC. Its protein is CASRTSSYEQYF.

This chain connects TRBV4-1 to TRBJ1-3, with D unresolved. The length of the CDR3 is 15 residues. Trimming cost V 1 base and J 0 bases, with 7 bases left between them. Germline V lookup: CDR1 MGHRA, CDR2 YSYEKL. This chain's CDR3 is CASSQGTSSGNTIYF. Written as DNA, the CDR3 is TGCGCCAGCAGCCAAGGGACGAGCTCTGGAAACACCATATATTTT.

V gene TRBV6-5 combines with J gene TRBJ1-1; TRBD1 agrees at 8 bases. The germline gives CDR1 MNHEY, CDR2 SVGAGI. V dropped 4 bases and J dropped 8; count of bases not matched to a gene: 9. The CDR3 loop spans 14 amino acids. The CDR3 reads CASSLRPGGSEAFF. The CDR3, as DNA: TGTGCCAGCAGTTTGCGACCAGGGGGCTCGGAAGCTTTCTTT.

V and J are TRBV27 and TRBJ1-2; D call uncertain. The V gene's germline CDR1 is MNHEY and CDR2 SMNVEV (reference sequence). The V end lost 6 bases, the J end lost 3 bases, and 11 bases lay between the germline ends. The CDR3 covers 13 residues. The DNA of the CDR3 is TGTGCCAGCAGCCCCCCGGGTCACTATGGCTACACCTTC. It yields the protein CASSPPGHYGYTF.

This chain joins TRBV4-3 and TRBJ2-1; 8 bases line up with TRBD2. The V segment lost 0 bases and the J segment 5 bases; nucleotides outside the gene matches: 9. From germline, CDR1 is LGHNA and CDR2 YSLEER. The CDR3 covers 17 residues. This CDR3 is CASSQDHGLAGDNEQFF. In DNA, the CDR3 is TGCGCCAGCAGCCAAGATCACGGTCTAGCGGGTGACAATGAGCAGTTCTTC.

The chain couples TRBV27 to TRBJ1-1; 11 nucleotides agree with TRBD1. Germline V gives CDR1 MNHEY, CDR2 SMNVEV (reference sequence). Unmatched junction bases numbered 3, after V lost 2 bases and J lost 4 bases. The CDR3 is made up of 15 amino acids. DNA of the CDR3: TGTGCCAGCAGTTTAGGACAGGGGGCGATCACTGAAGCTTTCTTT. As protein: CASSLGQGAITEAFF.

The V and J genes are TRBV27 and TRBJ1-1, with a weak D call TRBD1 (6 bases). The germline CDR1 and CDR2 sequences are MNHEY and SMNVEV (reference sequence). V gave up 6 bases and J gave up 5 bases, with 19 bases separating them. The CDR3 has 15 amino acids. In DNA, the CDR3 is TGTGCCAGCAGAGTTTATGGGGGGCTGTGGACTGAAGCTTTCTTT. Protein product: CASRVYGGLWTEAFF.

This sequence joins TRBV2 and TRBJ2-7, with 10 bases that match TRBD1. The germline V gene has CDR1 SNHLY and CDR2 FYNNEI. The CDR3 runs to 12 residues. With 8 bases clipped from V and 9 bases from J, the junction kept 7 bases outside the gene matches. CDR3 DNA sequence: TGTGCCAGCGGGACAGGGGTAGATCGGCAGTACTTC. It specifies CASGTGVDRQYF.

The chain joins TRBV2 to TRBJ1-5, with D uncertain. V was clipped by 1 base and J by 7 bases, with 8 bases between them. Germline assignment: CDR1 SNHLY and CDR2 FYNNEI. The CDR3 runs to 13 residues. CDR3 coding DNA: TGTGCCAGCAGTGAAGGGGTTGGCCAGCCCCAGCATTTT. It yields the protein CASSEGVGQPQHF.

This chain uses TRBV27 with TRBJ2-5; a weak D match, TRBD1 (6 bases). Trimming left V 2 bases short and J 2 bases short, with 12 bases between. In germline, CDR1 is MNHEY, CDR2 SMNVEV (reference sequence). There are 15 residues in the CDR3. The CDR3 region has the DNA TGTGCCAGCAGTTTAATTCAGGGGCTTCAAGAGACCCAGTACTTC. Amino acids: CASSLIQGLQETQYF.

The V gene is TRBV4-3, the J gene TRBJ2-1; 7 nucleotides agree with TRBD2. The CDR3 consists of 19 residues. V shed 1 base, J shed 7 bases, and the junction held 19 bases outside the gene matches. Germline CDR1 LGHNA, CDR2 YSLEER. The CDR3 here is CASSQGFLAGAVRANEQFF. The CDR3 DNA reads as TGCGCCAGCAGCCAAGGGTTCCTCGCGGGAGCCGTTAGAGCAAATGAGCAGTTCTTC.

The rearrangement links TRBV28 to TRBJ2-5; D possibly corresponds to TRBD1 (5 bases). The germline V and J ends were trimmed by 5 bases and 1 base, with 14 bases remaining between them. This CDR3 region has 15 residues. CDR1 is MDHEN and CDR2 is SYDVKM in the germline V gene. CDR3 loop: CASSLLTVPQETQYF. The CDR3 DNA reads as TGTGCCAGCAGTCTCCTGACAGTGCCCCAAGAGACCCAGTACTTC.

The chain employs TRBV4-1 and TRBJ2-7, with 9 bases aligning to TRBD1. The CDR3 totals 15 residues. V lost 3 bases, J lost 2 bases, and 5 bases stayed unmatched. CDR1 and CDR2 from the germline V gene are MGHRA and YSYEKL. CDR3 coding DNA: TGCGCCAGCAGCCACCTAGACAGGGGGGCCTACGAGCAGTACTTC. Protein: CASSHLDRGAYEQYF.

The CDR3 sequence: CASSLVRTSDEQFF. CDR3 DNA: TGTGCCAGCAGCTTAGTAAGGACTAGCGATGAGCAGTTCTTC. J is TRBJ2-1 and V is TRBV7-9; 9 bases align to TRBD2. V gave up 1 base and J gave up 8 bases; unmatched junction bases: 3. Per germline, CDR1 SEHNR and CDR2 FQNEAQ (reference sequence). The CDR3 runs 14 residues.

The rearrangement joins TRBV2 to TRBJ2-1, with 7 bases that match TRBD2. The germline gives CDR1 SNHLY, CDR2 FYNNEI. V shed 4 bases, J shed 5 bases, and the junction held 8 bases outside the gene matches. This CDR3 has 15 amino acids. Written as DNA, the CDR3 is TGTGCCAGCAGTGTGCCGGGGACTAAGAACAATGAGCAGTTCTTC. The encoded protein is CASSVPGTKNNEQFF.

The chain has TRBV5-3 and TRBJ1-5, with TRBD1 identical over 8 bases. TRBV5-3 is identified as an open reading frame with a role that is uncertain. There are 15 residues in the CDR3. The trim removed 4 bases at V and 6 bases at J, leaving 9 bases unmatched. CDR3 residues: CARSKRQGRCQPQHF. As DNA, the CDR3 is TGTGCCAGAAGCAAAAGACAGGGGAGATGTCAGCCCCAGCATTTT.